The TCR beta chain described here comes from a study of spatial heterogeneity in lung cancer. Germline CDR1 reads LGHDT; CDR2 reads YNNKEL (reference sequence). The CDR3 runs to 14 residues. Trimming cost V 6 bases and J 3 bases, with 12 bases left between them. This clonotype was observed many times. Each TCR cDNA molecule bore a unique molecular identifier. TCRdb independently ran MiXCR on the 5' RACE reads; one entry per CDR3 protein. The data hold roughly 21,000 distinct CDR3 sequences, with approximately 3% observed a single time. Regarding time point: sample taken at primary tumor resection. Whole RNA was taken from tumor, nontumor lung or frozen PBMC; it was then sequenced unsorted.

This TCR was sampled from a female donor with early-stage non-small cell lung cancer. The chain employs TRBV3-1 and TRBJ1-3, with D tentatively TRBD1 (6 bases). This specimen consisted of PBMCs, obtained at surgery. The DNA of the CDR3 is TGTGCCAGCAGTCAAAGGACAGTTGGAAACACCATATATTTT. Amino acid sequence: CASSQRTVGNTIYF.